Listed below are T cell receptor beta chains from one sample, sequenced in a study of cytomegalovirus exposure and HLA in healthy donors. Measured with immunoSEQ multiplex PCR; TCRdb has only the in-frame clones, and not every one. The profile shows around 160,000 clones, 91% of them singletons. Sequenced sample: PBMCs. These receptors came from a woman in her late teens or twenties in good health and CMV-seropositive. CDR3s include the opening cysteine and the closing phenylalanine or tryptophan. D genes are given only for firm matches. Clone size, where shown, is once, few, many, or a class for clones that have expanded.

V gene: TRBV4-2; clone size: NA; D gene: TRBD1; J gene: TRBJ1-5; CDR3 DNA: TGTGCCAGCAGCCAAGAAGGGCCAGGGGGTCAGCCCCAGCATTTT; CDR3 protein: CASSQEGPGGQPQHF
V gene: TRBV29-1; clone size: NA; D gene: NA; J gene: TRBJ2-2; CDR3 DNA: TGCAGCGTTGGAATAGCGGACGGGGAGCTGTTTTTT; CDR3 protein: CSVGIADGELFF
V gene: TRBV7-2; clone size: NA; D gene: TRBD1; J gene: TRBJ1-1; CDR3 DNA: TGTGCCAGCAGGCCACAGGGGGCGTCGGGCGCTTTCTTT; CDR3 protein: CASRPQGASGAFF
V gene: TRBV6-1; clone size: NA; D gene: NA; J gene: TRBJ1-5; CDR3 DNA: TGTGCCAGCAGGGGACAAAATCAGCCCCAGCATTTT; CDR3 protein: CASRGQNQPQHF
V gene: TRBV16; clone size: NA; D gene: NA; J gene: TRBJ2-4; CDR3 DNA: TGTGCCAGCAGCCACGCACTAGCCAAAAACATTCAGTACTTC; CDR3 protein: CASSHALAKNIQYF
V gene: TRBV25-1; clone size: NA; D gene: NA; J gene: TRBJ2-2; CDR3 DNA: TGTGCCAGCAGTGAATCTAATCCCGGGGAGCTGTTTTTT; CDR3 protein: CASSESNPGELFF
V gene: TRBV7-9; clone size: NA; D gene: NA; J gene: TRBJ1-3; CDR3 DNA: TGTGCCAGCAGCCGGGGCAGACTTACAGGGACCGGAAACACCATATATTTT; CDR3 protein: CASSRGRLTGTGNTIYF
V gene: TRBV7-9; clone size: few; D gene: NA; J gene: TRBJ2-4; CDR3 DNA: TGTGCCAGCAGCCTCGACAGATTGACGGCGGAAACCAAAAACATTCAGTACTTC; CDR3 protein: CASSLDRLTAETKNIQYF
V gene: TRBV4-2; clone size: NA; D gene: NA; J gene: TRBJ2-2; CDR3 DNA: TGTGCCAGCAGCCAAGATGGGCTGTCCACCGGGGAGCTGTTTTTT; CDR3 protein: CASSQDGLSTGELFF
V gene: TRBV10-3; clone size: NA; D gene: NA; J gene: TRBJ2-1; CDR3 DNA: TGTGCCATCACCAATGCTCTCCGTAGCACCTACAATGAGCAGTTCTTC; CDR3 protein: CAITNALRSTYNEQFF
V gene: TRBV4-1; clone size: NA; D gene: NA; J gene: TRBJ1-5; CDR3 DNA: TGCGCCAGCAGCCAAGATTGGAGGGACGCCAAGTATTTT; CDR3 protein: CASSQDWRDAKYF
V gene: TRBV5-1; clone size: NA; D gene: TRBD1; J gene: TRBJ2-5; CDR3 DNA: TGCGCCAGCAGTCCCGGGACAGGGGGCCGGGAGACCCAGTACTTC; CDR3 protein: CASSPGTGGRETQYF
V gene: TRBV2; clone size: NA; D gene: NA; J gene: TRBJ2-3; CDR3 DNA: TGTGCCAGCAGTGAAAGGAGGCGGACCACAGATACGCAGTATTTT; CDR3 protein: CASSERRRTTDTQYF
V gene: TRBV28; clone size: NA; D gene: NA; J gene: TRBJ2-7; CDR3 DNA: TGTGCCAGCAGTGGGAGGGGGTTCTACGAGCAGTACTTC; CDR3 protein: CASSGRGFYEQYF
V gene: TRBV6-6; clone size: NA; D gene: TRBD2; J gene: TRBJ2-2; CDR3 DNA: TGTGCCAGCAGCGGACTAGCCCAGAACACCGGGGAGCTGTTTTTT; CDR3 protein: CASSGLAQNTGELFF
V gene: TRBV7-8; clone size: few; D gene: TRBD1; J gene: TRBJ1-1; CDR3 DNA: TGTGCCAGCAGCATGACAGGGGGCAACACTGAAGCTTTCTTT; CDR3 protein: CASSMTGGNTEAFF
V gene: TRBV7-6; clone size: NA; D gene: TRBD2; J gene: TRBJ2-2; CDR3 DNA: TGTGCCAGCAGCTCCTCGTCCCAGGGAGGGGACACCGGGGAGCTGTTTTTT; CDR3 protein: CASSSSSQGGDTGELFF
V gene: TRBV7-9; clone size: NA; D gene: NA; J gene: TRBJ2-7; CDR3 DNA: TGTGCCAGCAGTCACCTAAACTACGAGCAGTACTTC; CDR3 protein: CASSHLNYEQYF
V gene: TRBV7-8; clone size: NA; D gene: NA; J gene: TRBJ2-3; CDR3 DNA: TGTGCCAGCAGGAAACAGGAGGGGTTAGATACGCAGTATTTT; CDR3 protein: CASRKQEGLDTQYF
V gene: TRBV29-1; clone size: NA; D gene: TRBD2; J gene: TRBJ2-3; CDR3 DNA: TGCAGCGTTGGTACTAGCGCTACGCAGTATTTT; CDR3 protein: CSVGTSATQYF
V gene: TRBV19; clone size: NA; D gene: NA; J gene: TRBJ2-1; CDR3 DNA: TGTGCCAGTAGTCCTTCAGGCGAGAGCAGCTACAATGAGCAGTTCTTC; CDR3 protein: CASSPSGESSYNEQFF
V gene: TRBV25-1; clone size: NA; D gene: TRBD1; J gene: TRBJ2-7; CDR3 DNA: TGTGCCAGCAGGGGGACAGGGACCTACGAGCAGTACTTC; CDR3 protein: CASRGTGTYEQYF
V gene: TRBV5-1; clone size: NA; D gene: NA; J gene: TRBJ1-1; CDR3 DNA: TGCGCCAGCAGCTTGCCAACCTTAGGGACTGTCGAAGCTTTCTTT; CDR3 protein: CASSLPTLGTVEAFF
V gene: TRBV29-1; clone size: NA; D gene: NA; J gene: TRBJ1-2; CDR3 DNA: TGCAGCGTTGAAGGGGGGGATGGTGGCTACACCTTC; CDR3 protein: CSVEGGDGGYTF
V gene: TRBV15; clone size: NA; D gene: TRBD1; J gene: TRBJ1-3; CDR3 DNA: TGTGCCACCAGCAGAGATCGGGGGACAGGGGGCGCGGGAGGAAACACCATATATTTT; CDR3 protein: CATSRDRGTGGAGGNTIYF
V gene: TRBV5-1; clone size: NA; D gene: TRBD2; J gene: TRBJ2-1; CDR3 DNA: TGCGCCAGCAGAACTAGCGGGAGTACCGATGAGCAGTTCTTC; CDR3 protein: CASRTSGSTDEQFF
V gene: TRBV5-1; clone size: NA; D gene: TRBD2; J gene: TRBJ2-3; CDR3 DNA: TGCGCCAGCAGCTCCTTTACTAGCGGGGGGGCGGATACGCAGTATTTT; CDR3 protein: CASSSFTSGGADTQYF
V gene: TRBV19; clone size: NA; D gene: TRBD1; J gene: TRBJ1-5; CDR3 DNA: TGTGCCAGTATTGGGACAGGGTACCCTAGCAATCAGCCCCAGCATTTT; CDR3 protein: CASIGTGYPSNQPQHF
V gene: TRBV2; clone size: NA; D gene: NA; J gene: TRBJ2-7; CDR3 DNA: TGTGCCAAAAAGTCATCGGGTCAGTCCTACGAGCAGTACTTC; CDR3 protein: CAKKSSGQSYEQYF
V gene: TRBV7-7; clone size: NA; D gene: TRBD1; J gene: TRBJ2-1; CDR3 DNA: TGTGCCAGCAGCTTAGGGACAGGGCTCGACAATGAGCAGTTCTTC; CDR3 protein: CASSLGTGLDNEQFF
V gene: TRBV27; clone size: NA; D gene: TRBD1; J gene: TRBJ1-6; CDR3 DNA: TGTGCCAGCAGTTCGGTTTCCATCCGGGACAGGGAAAATTCACCCCTCCACTTT; CDR3 protein: CASSSVSIRDRENSPLHF
V gene: TRBV28; clone size: NA; D gene: TRBD1; J gene: TRBJ2-7; CDR3 DNA: TGTGCCAGCAGCCGACAGGGGTCCCACGAGCAGTACTTC; CDR3 protein: CASSRQGSHEQYF
V gene: TRBV15; clone size: NA; D gene: TRBD1; J gene: TRBJ1-5; CDR3 DNA: TGTGCCACCAGCAGAATGTCAGGGACAGAGGGGCCCCAGCATTTT; CDR3 protein: CATSRMSGTEGPQHF
V gene: TRBV6-5; clone size: NA; D gene: NA; J gene: TRBJ2-1; CDR3 DNA: TGTGCCAGCAGCCCTGCTGGCGGGTACCCCAATGAGCAGTTCTTC; CDR3 protein: CASSPAGGYPNEQFF
V gene: TRBV29-1; clone size: NA; D gene: TRBD1; J gene: TRBJ2-1; CDR3 DNA: TGCAGCATTACCCCAGGGGACAGGAACAATGAGCAGTTCTTC; CDR3 protein: CSITPGDRNNEQFF
V gene: TRBV7-8; clone size: NA; D gene: TRBD1; J gene: TRBJ1-5; CDR3 DNA: TGTGCCAGCAGCTTAGAGGGACAGGCCTTCAATCAGCCCCAGCATTTT; CDR3 protein: CASSLEGQAFNQPQHF
V gene: TRBV5-8; clone size: NA; D gene: TRBD2; J gene: TRBJ2-7; CDR3 DNA: TGTGCCAGCAGCTTAAGAAGCGGGGGGGCCTACGAGCAGTACTTC; CDR3 protein: CASSLRSGGAYEQYF
V gene: TRBV7-2; clone size: NA; D gene: TRBD2; J gene: TRBJ2-7; CDR3 DNA: TGTGCCAGCAGCTTCGGGATAGGCGGGGGTGCCTACGAGCAGTACTTC; CDR3 protein: CASSFGIGGGAYEQYF
V gene: TRBV14; clone size: NA; D gene: NA; J gene: TRBJ1-3; CDR3 DNA: TGTGCCAGCCCGAGGAGGGGAATACCCGGAAACACCATATATTTT; CDR3 protein: CASPRRGIPGNTIYF
V gene: TRBV19; clone size: NA; D gene: TRBD2; J gene: TRBJ2-7; CDR3 DNA: TGTGCCAGTAGTTTCGGGACTAGCGGCTACGAGCAGTACTTC; CDR3 protein: CASSFGTSGYEQYF
V gene: TRBV27; clone size: NA; D gene: NA; J gene: TRBJ2-1; CDR3 DNA: TGTGCCAGCAGCTGGAGGGGTAATGAGCAGTTCTTC; CDR3 protein: CASSWRGNEQFF
V gene: TRBV6-1; clone size: NA; D gene: NA; J gene: TRBJ1-3; CDR3 DNA: TGTGCCAGCACGTACCAGGGCAGCACTGGAAACACCATATATTTT; CDR3 protein: CASTYQGSTGNTIYF
V gene: TRBV7-2; clone size: NA; D gene: NA; J gene: TRBJ1-2; CDR3 DNA: TGTGCCAGCAGCTTAGGGGGAGGCTATGGCTACACCTTC; CDR3 protein: CASSLGGGYGYTF
V gene: TRBV4-1; clone size: NA; D gene: NA; J gene: TRBJ2-1; CDR3 DNA: TGCGCCAGCAGCCAAGATCAAGAGCAGTTCTTC; CDR3 protein: CASSQDQEQFF
V gene: TRBV5-4; clone size: NA; D gene: TRBD2; J gene: TRBJ2-2; CDR3 DNA: TGTGCCAGCAGCTTGGGGACTAGCAGCATGAACACCGGGGAGCTGTTTTTT; CDR3 protein: CASSLGTSSMNTGELFF
V gene: TRBV4-1; clone size: NA; D gene: NA; J gene: TRBJ2-3; CDR3 DNA: TGCGCCAGCAGCCAAGACAGGGGCCGGGATACGCAGTATTTT; CDR3 protein: CASSQDRGRDTQYF
V gene: TRBV6-5; clone size: NA; D gene: NA; J gene: TRBJ2-3; CDR3 DNA: TGTGCCAGCAGCCAGACGGGGGATACGCAGTATTTT; CDR3 protein: CASSQTGDTQYF
V gene: TRBV25-1; clone size: few; D gene: NA; J gene: TRBJ2-2; CDR3 DNA: TGTGCCAGCAGTGATCGGCTCAGCGCAGACACCGGGGAGCTGTTTTTT; CDR3 protein: CASSDRLSADTGELFF
V gene: TRBV6-1; clone size: NA; D gene: TRBD1; J gene: TRBJ1-3; CDR3 DNA: TGTGCCAGCAGTGGACGGGACAGTACCCCTGGAAACACCATATATTTT; CDR3 protein: CASSGRDSTPGNTIYF